One and the same sample provided the 8 T cell receptor beta chains below, sequenced in a study of blood T cell repertoires in COVID-19. The repertoire was sequenced with immunoSEQ multiplex PCR; TCRdb's copy has only in-frame clones and lacks some. The table records 150,000 to 200,000 clones, 84% of them present only once. The sample consisted of peripheral blood. These receptors originate from a woman between 65 and 79 years old with COVID-19, enrolled during active disease.

The chain couples TRBV19 to TRBJ2-1; no firm D call. V was trimmed by 1 base and J by 8 bases, leaving 15 bases between them. Germline V lookup: CDR1 LNHDA, CDR2 SQIVND (reference sequence). CDR3 length equals 15 residues. Here the CDR3 DNA reads TGTGCCAGTAGTATAGGAAGCGTATTATCCGATGAGCAGTTCTTC. It specifies CASSIGSVLSDEQFF.

Worth noting for this clone: The same CDR3 arises from other DNA sequences in this sample as well. The chain uses TRBV19 and TRBJ1-1; D not certain. CDR1 and CDR2 (germline): LNHDA, SQIVND (reference sequence). V was trimmed by 3 bases and J by 1 base, leaving 6 bases between them. This CDR3 has 13 amino acids. CDR3 loop: CASSIRGNTEAFF. The DNA for the CDR3 is TGTGCCAGTAGTATCCGGGGGAACACTGAAGCTTTCTTT.

The chain joins TRBV28 to TRBJ2-3; 7 bases agree with TRBD2. Unmatched junction bases numbered 1, after V lost 2 bases and J lost 2 bases. Germline CDR1 and CDR2: MDHEN and SYDVKM. The CDR3 contains 14 residues. CDR3 nucleotide sequence: TGTGCCAGCAGTTTAGCGGGGGACACAGATACGCAGTATTTT. Translating it yields CASSLAGDTDTQYF.

The V call is TRBV28, the J call TRBJ1-5, with 11 bases that match TRBD1. V shed 7 bases and J 5 bases; nucleotides not matched to a gene: 7. Germline assignment: CDR1 MDHEN and CDR2 SYDVKM. The CDR3 spans 15 residues. The CDR3 sequence: CASTPLDRGHQPQHF. CDR3 bases: TGTGCCAGCACACCACTGGACAGGGGGCATCAGCCCCAGCATTTT.

As DNA, the CDR3 is TGTGCCAGCAGCTCAGCACAGGGAAAGGCTGAAGCTTTCTTT. Translating gives CASSSAQGKAEAFF. The chain is built from TRBV9 and TRBJ1-1; tentatively, D is TRBD1 (6 bases). This CDR3 spans 14 amino acids. Trimming removed 4 bases from V and 6 bases from J, with 16 bases in between. Germline V gene lookup returns CDR1 SGDLS and CDR2 YYNGEE.

Here the CDR3 reads CASSFSGKLNTQYF. The CDR3 DNA sequence: TGTGCCAGCAGCTTTAGCGGGAAACTGAATACGCAGTATTTT. The J gene is TRBJ2-3, the V gene TRBV11-3; 8 bases line up with TRBD2. In germline, CDR1 is SGHNT, CDR2 YENEEA. The CDR3 runs 14 residues. Trimming removed 3 bases from V and 7 bases from J; junction bases left unmatched: 6.

V and J are TRBV28 and TRBJ1-5, with a possible D match to TRBD1 (5 bases). The V end lost 8 bases, the J end lost 6 bases, and 17 bases lay between the germline ends. Germline CDR1 and CDR2: MDHEN and SYDVKM. The CDR3 is 14 residues long. In nucleotides, the CDR3 is TGTGCCAGCTCTTCCCGCAGGGTCCTTCAGCCCCAGCATTTT. It specifies CASSSRRVLQPQHF. The variable domain in full, with the rest retrieved from reference TRBV28 and TRBJ1-5, is DVKVTQSSRYLVKRTGEKVFLECVQDMDHENMFWYRQDPGLGLRLIYFSYDVKMKEKGDIPEGYSVSREKKERFSLILESASTNQTSMYLCASSSRRVLQPQHFGDGTRLSIL.

The genes are TRBV9 and TRBJ2-1, with 8 bases identical to TRBD1. V was clipped by 2 bases and J by 3 bases; unmatched bases: 4. This CDR3 has 15 residues. The germline gives CDR1 SGDLS, CDR2 YYNGEE. This CDR3 is CASSVSGQGYNEQFF. CDR3 in DNA: TGTGCCAGCAGCGTGTCAGGACAGGGCTACAATGAGCAGTTCTTC.